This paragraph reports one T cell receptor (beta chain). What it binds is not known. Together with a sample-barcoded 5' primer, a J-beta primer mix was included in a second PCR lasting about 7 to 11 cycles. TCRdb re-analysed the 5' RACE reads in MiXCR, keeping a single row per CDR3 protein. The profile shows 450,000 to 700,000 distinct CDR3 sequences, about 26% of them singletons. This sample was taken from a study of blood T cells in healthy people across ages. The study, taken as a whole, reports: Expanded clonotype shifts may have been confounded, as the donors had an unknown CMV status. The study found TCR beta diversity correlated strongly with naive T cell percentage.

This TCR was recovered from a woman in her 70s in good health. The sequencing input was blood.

The CDR3 reads CSVKDTYDTGNTIYF. In DNA, the CDR3 is TGCAGCGTAAAAGACACGTACGACACTGGAAACACCATATATTTT. This rearrangement joins TRBV29-1 to TRBJ1-3, with D uncertain. Looked up from germline, CDR1 is SQVTM and CDR2 is ANQGSEA. The CDR3 is 15 residues long. Trimming took 6 bases from V and 2 from J, leaving 17 bases between them.